Presented here are 14 T cell receptor beta chains from one specimen sequenced in a study of cytomegalovirus exposure and HLA in healthy donors. Use of 60 Vbeta and 13 Jbeta primers characterized the PCR. Sequenced by immunoSEQ multiplex PCR; TCRdb stores in-frame clones only, minus some. This table holds 150,000 to 200,000 clones, around 84% found once. Sequencing input: PBMCs. Every receptor here comes from a man aged 35 to 55 in good health and CMV-seropositive.

V is TRBV7-9 and J is TRBJ1-4; no reliable D call. Trimming pared 3 bases from V and 5 bases from J, leaving 16 bases between. This CDR3 contains 16 residues. Germline V gives CDR1 SEHNR, CDR2 FQNEAQ (reference sequence). The CDR3 protein is CASSFSRQMLNEKLFF. The CDR3, as DNA: TGTGCCAGCAGCTTTAGTCGCCAAATGCTGAATGAAAAACTGTTTTTT.

CDR3: CASSLGGQGAGGYTF. CDR3 DNA sequence: TGTGCCAGCAGTTTAGGAGGACAGGGGGCTGGGGGCTACACCTTC. The chain uses TRBV28 and TRBJ1-2, with 11 bases aligning to TRBD1. The CDR3 is 15 residues long. V was clipped by 2 bases and J by 8 bases; unmatched bases: 7. Germline loops: CDR1 MDHEN, CDR2 SYDVKM.

The J gene is TRBJ2-3, the V gene TRBV28, with 7 bases aligning to TRBD2. Germline CDR1 MDHEN, CDR2 SYDVKM. Trimming took 0 bases from V and 1 from J; bases not matched to a gene: 1. This CDR3 is built from 15 residues. The CDR3 nucleotides are TGTGCCAGCAGTTTATGGGCGGGAGGCACAGATACGCAGTATTTT. Its protein is CASSLWAGGTDTQYF.

In its sample, this clone was seen a few times. V and J are TRBV7-9 and TRBJ1-3; 9 bases align to TRBD1. This CDR3 has 15 residues. From germline, CDR1 is SEHNR and CDR2 FQNEAQ (reference sequence). V lost 5 bases to trimming and J lost 3 bases; unmatched junction nucleotides: 5. CDR3 loop: CASSPSGQGGNTIYF. The CDR3 bases are TGTGCCAGCAGCCCCTCGGGACAGGGTGGAAACACCATATATTTT.

J is TRBJ1-2 and V is TRBV5-5, with TRBD1 matching 10 bases. The CDR3 runs to 15 residues. CDR1 and CDR2 from the germline V gene are SGHKS and YYEKEE (reference sequence). V gave up 0 bases and J gave up 4 bases; unmatched junction bases: 3. DNA of the CDR3: TGTGCCAGCAGCTTGGCGACAGGGGGCATCTATGGCTACACCTTC. Protein: CASSLATGGIYGYTF.

V is TRBV9 and J is TRBJ2-5; maybe TRBD2 (5 bases). The end of the DNA fits TRBJ2-7 better, so the J call may be wrong. Germline V gene data show CDR1 as SGDLS and CDR2 as YYNGEE. The CDR3 spans 16 residues. The CDR3 protein is CASSVGQGSISYEQYF. The DNA for the CDR3 is TGTGCCAGCAGCGTAGGTCAAGGGAGTATTTCCTACGAGCAGTACTTC.

The V gene is TRBV29-1, the J gene TRBJ2-3, with 9 bases fitting TRBD2. The CDR3 covers 15 residues. Germline trimming cut 1 base from V and 8 bases from J; bases unmatched to any gene: 10. Germline V gives CDR1 SQVTM, CDR2 ANQGSEA. The CDR3 spells CSVEGLAAGFGTQYF. The DNA for the CDR3 is TGCAGCGTTGAAGGACTAGCGGCGGGATTTGGTACGCAGTATTTT.

On this clone: Other DNA sequences of this sample code for an identical CDR3. V gene TRBV2 combines with J gene TRBJ1-2, with D tentatively TRBD1 (5 bases). Germline V lookup: CDR1 SNHLY, CDR2 FYNNEI. This CDR3 comprises 13 residues. The germline V and J ends were trimmed by 2 bases and 3 bases, with 7 bases remaining between them. The DNA of the CDR3 is TGTGCCAGCAGTGAAATAGGGGACTATGGCTACACCTTC. Residues: CASSEIGDYGYTF.

Details on this clone: The identical CDR3 is also encoded by other nucleotide sequences in the sample. The chain links TRBV15 to TRBJ1-5; tentative D call: TRBD1 (6 bases). Between the trimmed V and J ends, which lost 1 base and 3 bases, there was a span of 10 bases. This CDR3 spans 15 amino acids. Per the germline V gene, CDR1 is LNHNV and CDR2 is YYDKDF (reference sequence). CDR3 in DNA: TGTGCCACCAGCAGAGGAACAGGGTACAATCAGCCCCAGCATTTT. Its translation is CATSRGTGYNQPQHF.

The chain couples TRBV4-2 to TRBJ1-3; a possible D gene is TRBD1 (5 bases). The CDR3 is 16 residues long. Trimming shortened V by 1 base and J by 3 bases, and 13 bases separated the two germline ends. The germline CDR1 and CDR2 sequences are LGHNA and YNFKEQ. The CDR3 loop is CASSQAGDGYGNTIYF. CDR3 DNA sequence: TGTGCCAGCAGCCAAGCGGGGGATGGCTATGGAAACACCATATATTTT.

The rearrangement uses TRBV5-1 and TRBJ1-2; 9 bases are a match to TRBD1. This CDR3 is built from 14 residues. The V segment lost 4 bases and the J segment 5 bases; nucleotides outside the gene matches: 6. The germline CDR1 and CDR2 sequences are SGHRS and YFSETQ. CDR3 protein: CASSTTGQGYGYTF. CDR3 in DNA: TGCGCCAGCAGCACAACGGGACAGGGTTATGGCTACACCTTC. The whole variable domain, remainder taken from reference TRBV5-1 and TRBJ1-2, is KAGVTQTPRYLIKTRGQQVTLSCSPISGHRSVSWYQQTPGQGLQFLFEYFSETQRNKGNFPGRFSGRQFSNSRSEMNVSTLELGDSALYLCASSTTGQGYGYTFGSGTRLTVV.

Concerning this clone: One end of the junction is discordant with germline, which a read error may explain. Other DNA variants within this sample encode the same CDR3. This chain connects TRBV27 to TRBJ1-4; D is perhaps TRBD1 (5 bases). Germline assignment: CDR1 MNHEY and CDR2 SMNVEV (reference sequence). The CDR3 sequence is 13 residues long. CDR3 sequence (DNA): TGTGCCAGCAGTGGGCAGGGAAGTGAAAAACTGTTCTTT. It yields the protein CASSGQGSEKLFF.

The genes are TRBV30 and TRBJ2-7; 13 bases align to TRBD2. Per germline, CDR1 GTSNPN and CDR2 SVGIG (reference sequence). V was clipped by 0 bases and J by 4 bases; unmatched bases: 6. The CDR3 contains 16 residues. The DNA for the CDR3 is TGTGCCTGGAGTGTTAGGACTAGCGGGAGTTGGTACGAGCAGTACTTC. Translating gives CAWSVRTSGSWYEQYF.

This clone has only one observation. The chain links TRBV5-1 to TRBJ1-4; D is ambiguous. This CDR3 has 17 residues. CDR1 and CDR2 from the germline V gene are SGHRS and YFSETQ. V lost 3 bases to trimming and J lost 2 bases, with 17 bases between them. CDR3 residues: CASSYNSPGSTNEKLFF. The CDR3 region has the DNA TGCGCCAGCAGCTACAACTCCCCGGGGTCGACTAATGAAAAACTGTTTTTT.